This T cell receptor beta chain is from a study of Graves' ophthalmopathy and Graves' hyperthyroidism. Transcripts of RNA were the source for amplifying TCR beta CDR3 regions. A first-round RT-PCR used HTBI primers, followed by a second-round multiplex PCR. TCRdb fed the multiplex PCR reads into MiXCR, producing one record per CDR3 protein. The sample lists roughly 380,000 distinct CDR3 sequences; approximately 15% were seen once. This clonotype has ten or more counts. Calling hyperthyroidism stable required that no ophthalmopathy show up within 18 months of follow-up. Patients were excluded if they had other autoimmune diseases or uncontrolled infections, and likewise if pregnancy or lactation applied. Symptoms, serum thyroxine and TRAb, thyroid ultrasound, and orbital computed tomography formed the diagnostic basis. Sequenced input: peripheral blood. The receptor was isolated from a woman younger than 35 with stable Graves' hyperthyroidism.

The CDR3 bases are TGTGCCAGCAGCTTGGCCCTCGGATCAGGCCCGAACACCGGGGAGCTGTTTTTT. Amino acid sequence: CASSLALGSGPNTGELFF. The V and J genes are TRBV7-2 and TRBJ2-2; D is undetermined. The CDR3 loop spans 18 amino acids. Germline-derived CDR1 and CDR2 are SGHTA and FQGNSA. Trimming shortened V by 3 bases and J by 0 bases, and 17 bases separated the two germline ends.